The 13 T cell receptor beta chains listed next were all sequenced from one sample in a study of shared clonotypes between healthy human individuals. Sequenced by immunoSEQ multiplex PCR; TCRdb stores in-frame clones only, minus some. The sample yields about 690,000 clones, roughly 88% seen once. Sequenced material: memory CD8+ T cells from PBMCs. Subset of the sample: CD45RO+ cells pooled with CCR7-negative TemRA cells. All receptors derive from a young man in good health. Some clones in this sample may be carry-over from other donors' samples.

V gene TRBV27 combines with J gene TRBJ2-5, with unresolved D. The J call is doubtful: the DNA matches TRBJ2-7 better. CDR3 length: 14 residues. CDR1 is MNHEY and CDR2 is SMNVEV in the germline V gene (reference sequence). The CDR3 here is CASSFSSTRLEQYF. CDR3 coding DNA: TGTGCCAGCAGTTTCTCGAGTACCCGTCTCGAGCAGTACTTC.

The chain links TRBV27 to TRBJ2-7; D uncertain. The CDR3 contains 14 residues. Trimming removed 8 bases from V and 1 base from J, with 15 bases in between. CDR1 and CDR2 (germline): MNHEY, SMNVEV (reference sequence). CDR3 loop: CASRQLVVSYEQYF. The CDR3 DNA reads as TGTGCCAGCCGCCAACTGGTGGTATCCTACGAGCAGTACTTC.

The chain is built from TRBV6-5 and TRBJ2-2; D gene ambiguous. V dropped 0 bases and J dropped 10 bases, with 9 bases sitting between them. The V gene's germline CDR1 is MNHEY and CDR2 SVGAGI. CDR3 length: 13 amino acids. The CDR3 reads CASSYSRSEELFF. The CDR3 coding sequence is TGTGCCAGCAGTTACTCTCGGTCAGAGGAGCTGTTTTTT.

The CDR3 DNA is TGTGCCAGCCAGGGGGCGATTTACGAGCAGTACTTC. It is translated as CASQGAIYEQYF. V usage is TRBV19 and J usage is TRBJ2-7, with 8 bases matching TRBD1. Germline lookup yields CDR1 LNHDA and CDR2 SQIVND (reference sequence). After removal of 9 bases from V and 4 bases from J, the junction contained 5 bases not matched to a gene. There are 12 residues in the CDR3.

The chain has TRBV4-2 and TRBJ2-1, with 8 bases lining up with TRBD2. The CDR3 totals 15 residues. Trimming removed 2 bases from V and 5 bases from J; junction bases left unmatched: 5. Germline CDR1 reads LGHNA; CDR2 reads YNFKEQ. The CDR3 sequence is CASSQSGGLNNEQFF. In DNA, the CDR3 is TGTGCCAGCAGCCAATCGGGAGGGCTGAACAATGAGCAGTTCTTC.

The CDR3: CASSDALWREQYF. In DNA, the CDR3 is TGTGCCAGCAGTGACGCACTTTGGCGCGAGCAGTACTTC. This chain links TRBV25-1 with TRBJ2-7; D gene unclear. This CDR3 comprises 13 residues. Trimming cost V 3 bases and J 6 bases, with 12 bases left between them. Germline CDR1 and CDR2: MGHDK and SYGVNS.

The chain carries TRBV7-9 and TRBJ2-3; the match to TRBD2 covers 10 bases. This CDR3 has 17 amino acids. With V trimmed by 10 bases and J by 4 bases, 17 bases remained unmatched. Germline CDR1 is SEHNR and CDR2 is FQNEAQ (reference sequence). This CDR3 reads CAIPSLGASGSPDTQYF. CDR3 DNA sequence: TGTGCCATTCCCTCCTTAGGGGCTAGCGGGAGTCCAGATACGCAGTATTTT.

This chain joins TRBV11-3 and TRBJ2-1; the D is unclear. CDR1 and CDR2 (germline): SGHNT, YENEEA. The CDR3 spans 13 residues. Trimming cost V 3 bases and J 7 bases, with 10 bases left between them. In DNA form, the CDR3 reads TGTGCCAGCAGCTTGCCCCCCCCAAATGAGCAGTTCTTC. It is translated as CASSLPPPNEQFF.

The chain employs TRBV15 and TRBJ2-1, with TRBD2 matching 7 bases. The CDR3 consists of 14 residues. Trimming took 4 bases from V and 7 from J; bases not matched to a gene: 7. Germline CDR1 LNHNV, CDR2 YYDKDF (reference sequence). CDR3 protein: CATSNWGGENEQFF. CDR3 coding DNA: TGTGCCACCAGCAATTGGGGGGGTGAAAATGAGCAGTTCTTC.

The chain recombines TRBV28 with TRBJ2-7; 12 bases line up with TRBD1. V was clipped by 3 bases and J by 5 bases; unmatched bases: 5. Germline V lookup: CDR1 MDHEN, CDR2 SYDVKM. CDR3 length: 15 amino acids. The chain's CDR3 is CASSFLGTGGHEQYF. CDR3 in DNA: TGTGCCAGCAGTTTCCTCGGGACAGGGGGCCACGAGCAGTACTTC.

V gene TRBV5-1 combines with J gene TRBJ2-1, with D unresolved. Germline-derived CDR1 and CDR2 are SGHRS and YFSETQ. The V end lost 4 bases, the J end lost 4 bases, and 12 bases lay between the germline ends. This CDR3 is built from 14 residues. Here the CDR3 DNA reads TGCGCCAGCAGCCCACCTCAAGGGTACAATGAGCAGTTCTTC. This translates into CASSPPQGYNEQFF.

The chain has TRBV28 and TRBJ2-7, with D hard to call. Trimming stripped 3 bases from V and 5 bases from J, with 11 bases between. Per germline, CDR1 MDHEN and CDR2 SYDVKM. The CDR3 consists of 13 residues. The DNA for the CDR3 is TGTGCCAGCAGTTTCGTATCCGGCGACGAGCAGTACTTC. It translates to CASSFVSGDEQYF. Looking up the rest from reference TRBV28 and TRBJ2-7 gives the full variable domain: DVKVTQSSRYLVKRTGEKVFLECVQDMDHENMFWYRQDPGLGLRLIYFSYDVKMKEKGDIPEGYSVSREKKERFSLILESASTNQTSMYLCASSFVSGDEQYFGPGTRLTVT.

The V and J genes are TRBV6-5 and TRBJ1-2, with D perhaps TRBD1 (5 bases). V gave up 5 bases and J gave up 4 bases, with 17 bases separating them. Germline CDR1 MNHEY, CDR2 SVGAGI. The length of the CDR3 is 15 residues. The DNA for the CDR3 is TGTGCCAGCAGTCCTATTACCGGGACGGTCTATGGCTACACCTTC. Its translation is CASSPITGTVYGYTF.